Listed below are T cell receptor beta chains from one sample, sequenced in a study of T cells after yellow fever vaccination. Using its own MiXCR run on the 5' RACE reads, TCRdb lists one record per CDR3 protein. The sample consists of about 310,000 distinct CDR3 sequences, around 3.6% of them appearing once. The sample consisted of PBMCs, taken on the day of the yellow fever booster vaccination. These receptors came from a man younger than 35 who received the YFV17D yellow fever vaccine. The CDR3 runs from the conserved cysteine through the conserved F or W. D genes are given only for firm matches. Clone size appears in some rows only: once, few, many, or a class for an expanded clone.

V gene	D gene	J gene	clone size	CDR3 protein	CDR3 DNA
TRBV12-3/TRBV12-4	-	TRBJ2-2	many	CASSLWGTGELFF	TGTGCCAGCAGTTTATGGGGAACCGGGGAGCTGTTTTTT
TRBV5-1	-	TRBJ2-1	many	CASTLGTAWGNEQFF	TGCGCCAGCACCCTGGGGACCGCTTGGGGCAATGAGCAGTTCTTC
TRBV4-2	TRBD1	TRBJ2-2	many	CASSQGQVNTGELFF	TGTGCCAGCAGCCAGGGACAGGTGAACACCGGGGAGCTGTTTTTT
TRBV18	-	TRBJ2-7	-	CASSMFHEQYF	TGTGCCAGCTCCATGTTCCACGAGCAGTACTTC
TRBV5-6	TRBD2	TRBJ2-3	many	CASSIRLAGSTDTQYF	TGTGCCAGCAGCATACGACTAGCGGGCAGCACAGATACGCAGTATTTT
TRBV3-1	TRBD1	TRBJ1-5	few	CASSQGTGDQPQHF	TGTGCCAGCAGCCAAGGGACAGGGGATCAGCCCCAGCATTTT
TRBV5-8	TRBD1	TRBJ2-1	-	CASSPGTGGAVYNEQFF	TGTGCCAGCAGCCCCGGGACAGGGGGGGCGGTCTACAATGAGCAGTTCTTC
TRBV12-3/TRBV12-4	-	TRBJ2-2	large	CASTHLRNINTGELFF	TGTGCCAGCACACACCTTCGGAACATCAACACCGGGGAGCTGTTTTTT
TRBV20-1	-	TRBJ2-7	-	CSAREAVEQYF	TGCAGTGCTAGAGAGGCAGTCGAGCAGTACTTC
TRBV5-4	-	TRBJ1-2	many	CASSLMGKDGYTF	TGTGCCAGCAGCTTGATGGGGAAGGATGGCTACACCTTC
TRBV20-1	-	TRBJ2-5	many	CSARPGHLQETQYF	TGCAGTGCTAGACCGGGACACCTCCAAGAGACCCAGTACTTC
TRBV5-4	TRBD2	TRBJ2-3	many	CASSYVGGYSTDTQYF	TGTGCCAGCAGCTACGTCGGGGGGTATTCGACAGATACGCAGTATTTT
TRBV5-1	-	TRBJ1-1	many	CASSLDRMNTEAFF	TGCGCCAGCAGCTTGGACAGGATGAACACTGAAGCTTTCTTT
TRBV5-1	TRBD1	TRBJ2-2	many	CASSPGQGAFPGELFF	TGCGCCAGCAGCCCGGGACAGGGGGCCTTCCCCGGGGAGCTGTTTTTT
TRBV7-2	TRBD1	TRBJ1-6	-	CASSPRQGLSSPLHF	TGTGCCAGCAGCCCAAGACAGGGATTAAGTTCACCCCTCCACTTT
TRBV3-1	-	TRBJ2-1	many	CASSQDGLFYNEQFF	TGTGCCAGCAGCCAAGATGGCCTATTCTACAATGAGCAGTTCTTC
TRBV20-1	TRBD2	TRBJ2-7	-	CSASPQTSGSYEQYF	TGCAGTGCTAGCCCCCAGACTAGCGGGTCTTACGAGCAGTACTTC
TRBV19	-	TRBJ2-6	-	CASRIHRSGANVLTF	TGTGCCAGTAGAATACACCGCTCTGGGGCCAACGTCCTGACTTTC
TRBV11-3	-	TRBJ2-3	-	CASSLGVGLLCPSTDTQYF	TGTGCCAGCAGCCTGGGTGTGGGACTCCTTTGCCCTAGCACAGATACGCAGTATTTT
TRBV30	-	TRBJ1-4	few	CAWSQGLNEKLFF	TGTGCCTGGAGTCAGGGTTTGAATGAAAAACTGTTTTTT
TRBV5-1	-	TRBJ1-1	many	CASSPGHEDTEAFF	TGCGCCAGCAGCCCTGGCCATGAGGACACTGAAGCTTTCTTT
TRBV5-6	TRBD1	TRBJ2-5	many	CASSPITGEETQYF	TGTGCCAGCAGCCCAATTACAGGGGAAGAGACCCAGTACTTC
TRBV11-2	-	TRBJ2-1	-	CASSWGKGSYNEQFF	TGTGCCAGCAGCTGGGGGAAGGGATCCTACAATGAGCAGTTCTTC
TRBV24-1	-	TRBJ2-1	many	CATAPGGGANYNEQFF	TGTGCCACCGCTCCCGGTGGGGGGGCGAACTACAATGAGCAGTTCTTC
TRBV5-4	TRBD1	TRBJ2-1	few	CASSTGGAPYNEQFF	TGTGCCAGCAGTACAGGGGGCGCCCCCTACAATGAGCAGTTCTTC
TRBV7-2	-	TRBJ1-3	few	CASSFTNSGNTIYF	TGTGCCAGCAGCTTTACAAACTCTGGAAACACCATATATTTT
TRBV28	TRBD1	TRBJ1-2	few	CASSLGDRKGGYTF	TGTGCCAGCAGTTTGGGGGACAGAAAAGGCGGCTACACCTTC
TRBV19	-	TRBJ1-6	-	CASSIYELGSPLHF	TGTGCCAGTAGTATATACGAGTTAGGCTCACCCCTCCACTTT
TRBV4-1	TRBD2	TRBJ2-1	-	CASSQVFSGGRWGEQFF	TGCGCCAGCAGCCAAGTATTTAGCGGGGGGCGGTGGGGTGAGCAGTTCTTC
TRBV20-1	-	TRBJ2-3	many	CSAIDDAGTDTQYF	TGCAGTGCCATAGACGACGCGGGGACAGATACGCAGTATTTT
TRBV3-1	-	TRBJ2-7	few	CASSQDFGGNEQYF	TGTGCCAGCAGCCAAGATTTCGGGGGAAACGAGCAGTACTTC
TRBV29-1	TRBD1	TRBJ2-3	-	CSVSTPFPEDRVYPDTQYF	TGCAGCGTTTCCACACCCTTCCCGGAGGACAGGGTTTACCCAGATACGCAGTATTTT
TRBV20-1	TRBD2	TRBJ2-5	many	CSAIAGGIATQYF	TGCAGTGCTATAGCGGGGGGAATAGCGACCCAGTACTTC
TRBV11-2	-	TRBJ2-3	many	CASSGRQLDTQYF	TGTGCCAGCAGCGGACGACAGCTAGATACGCAGTATTTT
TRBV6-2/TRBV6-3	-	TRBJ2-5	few	CASSYVRGETQYF	TGTGCCAGCAGTTACGTCAGGGGAGAGACCCAGTACTTC
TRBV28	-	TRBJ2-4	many	CASSFSGLGVQNIQYF	TGTGCCAGCAGTTTCTCAGGTCTCGGAGTGCAAAACATTCAGTACTTC
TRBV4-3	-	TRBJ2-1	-	CASSPRARGIYNEQFF	TGCGCCAGCAGCCCGAGGGCCAGGGGTATATACAATGAGCAGTTCTTC
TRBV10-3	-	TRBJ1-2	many	CAISESSGLQPYGYTF	TGTGCCATCAGTGAGTCGTCGGGTCTACAGCCCTATGGCTACACCTTC
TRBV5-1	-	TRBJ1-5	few	CASSLNTGDQPQHF	TGCGCCAGCAGCCTAAACACGGGGGATCAGCCCCAGCATTTT
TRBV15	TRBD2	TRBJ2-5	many	CATSRGGGQETQYF	TGTGCCACCAGCAGAGGGGGAGGGCAAGAGACCCAGTACTTC
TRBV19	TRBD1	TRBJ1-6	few	CASREIDRGSYNSPLHF	TGTGCCAGTAGGGAAATAGACAGGGGTTCCTATAATTCACCCCTCCACTTT
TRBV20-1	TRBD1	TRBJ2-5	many	CSARDLEGDRVWQETQYF	TGCAGTGCTAGAGATCTAGAGGGAGACAGGGTATGGCAAGAGACCCAGTACTTC
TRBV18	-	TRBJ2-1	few	CASSAQDNEQFF	TGTGCCAGCTCAGCTCAGGACAATGAGCAGTTCTTC
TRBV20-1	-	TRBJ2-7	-	CSATIRSDYEQYF	TGCAGTGCTACCATTAGGTCAGACTACGAGCAGTACTTC